The 13 T cell receptor beta chains below come from one sample, sequenced in a study of long-term antiretroviral therapy in people with HIV. They ran version v3.0 of the immunoSEQ assay at survey level. Repertoires were generated with immunoSEQ multiplex PCR, while TCRdb's copy carries only in-frame clones and drops some. The sample records 29,000 or so clones, 93% being singletons. The specimen comprised unsorted PBMCs, sampled roughly 6.5 years after starting antiretroviral therapy. These receptor sequences come from a middle-aged woman with HIV.

V usage is TRBV2 and J usage is TRBJ1-1; D gene ambiguous. V lost 7 bases, J lost 0 bases, and 12 bases lay in between. The CDR3 runs to 14 residues. Germline V gene data show CDR1 as SNHLY and CDR2 as FYNNEI. In nucleotides, the CDR3 is TGTGCCAGCACTCGAGAGAGCATGAACACTGAAGCTTTCTTT. This codes for CASTRESMNTEAFF.

The chain carries TRBV27 and TRBJ2-3; D is ambiguous. This CDR3 region has 13 residues. Germline V gene lookup returns CDR1 MNHEY and CDR2 SMNVEV (reference sequence). V was clipped by 5 bases and J by 2 bases, with 8 bases between them. The chain's CDR3 is CASSTFITDTQYF. The CDR3, as DNA: TGTGCCAGCAGTACATTTATCACAGATACGCAGTATTTT.

CDR3 coding DNA: TGTGCCAGCAGCTTAGGGGGGACAGAAGCAGATACGCAGTATTTT. Translation: CASSLGGTEADTQYF. The chain links TRBV7-2 to TRBJ2-3; 7 positions agree with TRBD1. Germline assignment: CDR1 SGHTA and CDR2 FQGNSA. The CDR3 consists of 15 residues. The V gene end was trimmed by 1 base and the J gene end by 4 bases; junction bases not matched to a gene: 5.

V and J are TRBV27 and TRBJ2-1, with TRBD2 matching over 12 bases. CDR3 length equals 15 residues. Germline assignment: CDR1 MNHEY and CDR2 SMNVEV (reference sequence). V lost 6 bases and J lost 8; bases outside the gene matches: 8. CDR3 sequence (DNA): TGTGCCAGCAGGCTAGCGGGGGGGCCTCGAGATGAGCAGTTCTTC. Protein: CASRLAGGPRDEQFF.

The J gene is TRBJ1-1, the V gene TRBV5-4; D remains ambiguous. Germline V gene data show CDR1 as SGHNT and CDR2 as YYREEE (reference sequence). The V and J ends lost 0 bases and 1 base respectively, with 10 bases between them. This CDR3 region has 15 residues. The CDR3 loop is CASSLAGHTNTEAFF. As DNA, the CDR3 is TGTGCCAGCAGCTTGGCCGGGCATACGAACACTGAAGCTTTCTTT. Filled out from reference TRBV5-4 and TRBJ1-1, the complete variable domain reads ETGVTQSPTHLIKTRGQQVTLRCSSQSGHNTVSWYQQALGQGPQFIFQYYREEENGRGNFPPRFSGLQFPNYSSELNVNALELDDSALYLCASSLAGHTNTEAFFGQGTRLTVV.

This rearrangement joins TRBV7-9 to TRBJ1-4, with D unresolved. This CDR3 spans 15 amino acids. V lost 1 base and J 7 bases, leaving 13 bases between the germline ends. In germline, CDR1 is SEHNR, CDR2 FQNEAQ (reference sequence). The CDR3 sequence: CASSLDMADIEKLFF. CDR3 in DNA: TGTGCCAGCAGCTTAGACATGGCAGACATTGAAAAACTGTTTTTT.

The gene calls are TRBV27 and TRBJ1-2, with D uncertain. V lost 4 bases to trimming and J lost 1 base, with 7 bases between them. This CDR3 contains 13 residues. Germline V lookup: CDR1 MNHEY, CDR2 SMNVEV (reference sequence). CDR3 DNA sequence: TGTGCCAGCAGTTCAACAGATAACTATGGCTACACCTTC. Protein product: CASSSTDNYGYTF.

The chain employs TRBV10-2 and TRBJ1-5; possibly TRBD1 for D (6 bases). CDR1 and CDR2 from the germline V gene are WSHSY and SAAADI. CDR3 size: 15 residues. V lost 4 bases to trimming and J lost 0 bases, with 10 bases between them. CDR3 coding DNA: TGCGCCAGCAGTGCCAGGGGTCTTAGCAATCAGCCCCAGCATTTT. It codes for CASSARGLSNQPQHF.

This chain connects TRBV7-8 to TRBJ1-1; D uncertain. The CDR3 loop spans 15 amino acids. Germline CDR1 SGHVS, CDR2 FQNEAQ. Trimming took 1 base from V and 0 from J, leaving 9 bases between them. The CDR3 here is CASSLGQTMNTEAFF. The CDR3 nucleotides read TGTGCCAGCAGCTTAGGACAAACCATGAACACTGAAGCTTTCTTT.

The V gene is TRBV5-4, the J gene TRBJ2-5, with TRBD1 matching over 9 bases. Germline lookup yields CDR1 SGHNT and CDR2 YYREEE (reference sequence). J was trimmed by 1 base and V by 4 bases; bases with no gene match: 2. The CDR3 is 14 amino acids. The CDR3 region has the DNA TGTGCCAGCAGCGAGACAGGGGGCCAAGAGACCCAGTACTTC. It yields the protein CASSETGGQETQYF.

This chain joins TRBV19 and TRBJ1-1; perhaps TRBD1 as D (5 bases). Germline-derived CDR1 and CDR2 are LNHDA and SQIVND (reference sequence). The CDR3 has 15 residues. Deletions cut 7 bases from V and 0 bases from J, with 15 bases between. The CDR3 protein is CASKRVEGVNTEAFF. The CDR3 coding sequence is TGTGCCAGTAAAAGAGTAGAAGGGGTGAACACTGAAGCTTTCTTT.

This chain uses TRBV6-5 with TRBJ2-7; 8 bases fit TRBD1. Germline assignment: CDR1 MNHEY and CDR2 SVGAGI. CDR3 size: 15 residues. Losses at the gene ends were 5 bases for V and 6 bases for J; bases not matched to a gene: 12. The CDR3, as DNA: TGTGCCAGCAGTAGAGACAGGGGCCTGTCATCCGAGCAGTACTTC. As protein: CASSRDRGLSSEQYF.

The V and J genes are TRBV6-5 and TRBJ2-5, with 7 bases identical to TRBD1. This CDR3 comprises 15 residues. The junction had 9 bases not matched to a gene; V was cut back by 4 bases and J by 4 bases. Germline loops: CDR1 MNHEY, CDR2 SVGAGI. CDR3 region: CASSSDRDRGETQYF. CDR3 coding DNA: TGTGCCAGCAGTTCCGACCGGGACAGAGGAGAGACCCAGTACTTC.